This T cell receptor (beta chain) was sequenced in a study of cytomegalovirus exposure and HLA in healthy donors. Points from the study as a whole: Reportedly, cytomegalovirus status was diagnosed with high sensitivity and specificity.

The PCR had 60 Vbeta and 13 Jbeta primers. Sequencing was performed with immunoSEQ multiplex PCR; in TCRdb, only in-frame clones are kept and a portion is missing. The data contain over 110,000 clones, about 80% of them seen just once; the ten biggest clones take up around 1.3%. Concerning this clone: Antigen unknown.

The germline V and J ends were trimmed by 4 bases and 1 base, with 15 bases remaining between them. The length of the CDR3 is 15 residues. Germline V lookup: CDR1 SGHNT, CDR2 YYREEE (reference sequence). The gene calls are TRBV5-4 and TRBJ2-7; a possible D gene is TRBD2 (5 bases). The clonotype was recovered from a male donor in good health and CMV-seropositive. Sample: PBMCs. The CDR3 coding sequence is TGTGCCAGCAGCCAGGACTTAGCCGGTTCCTACGAGCAGTACTTC. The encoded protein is CASSQDLAGSYEQYF.